This T cell receptor (beta chain) was sequenced during a study of shared clonotypes between healthy human individuals (dated by TCRdb to 2020 to 2021). About the full investigation: The cohort comprised a couple of women and a few men aged 18 to 49 years. Blood TCR repertoires of 5 or 6 healthy adults were deeply sequenced to estimate repertoire size and the extent of clonotype sharing between individuals. To increase sequencing depth and limit assay-specific biases, TCR repertoire library preparation and sequencing were carried out by different laboratories using diverse techniques. Per donor, three plates each were used for CD4 naive and CD4 memory, two for CD8 naive, and one for CD8 memory. Leukapheresis yielded between about 0.85 and 9 billion PBMCs per donor.

Using the deep immunoSEQ assay, TCR CDR3 regions were amplified from genomic DNA by multiplex PCR. Extracted genomic DNA from each cell subset was distributed evenly across all wells of several immunoSEQ 96-well plates, and each plate was treated as a replicate. For sorted subsets, around 200 ng genomic DNA, equal to tens of thousands of T cell genomes, was loaded into each replicate PCR. Purified libraries were quantified with a Qubit 3.0 fluorometer, sized on a Bioanalyzer 2100, and re-quantified with the KAPA Library Quantification kit. Every immunoSEQ 96-well plate was sequenced on a dedicated single-read 150-cycle Illumina NextSeq 550 flow cell. Under the source paper's analysis protocol: Because the immunoSEQ output included only junctional sequences and no quality scores, the filtering could not be the same as the filtering used for full-length reads. Sequences were annotated with PyIR, a Python wrapper for IgBLAST v1.9, using IMGT germline references to assign V/J genes and CDR3. Reads with weak V/J assignments (E-value above 1e-6), missing CDR3, stop codons, out-of-frame junctions, or ambiguous translated residues were removed. V3J clonotypes were defined by identical inferred V gene, J gene, and CDR3 amino acid sequence. Percentage overlap between repertoires was computed as shared unique clonotypes divided by the size of the smaller repertoire. Repertoire richness was assessed with RTK rarefaction, the Chao1 estimator, and Recon v2.1 estimates of unobserved clonotypes. Generation probabilities for all TCRbeta clonotypes obtained by the gDNA method from a handful of donors were computed using OLGA. TCRdb's version of the immuneACCESS table is confined to in-frame rearrangements and falls short of the full clone set. An unresolved V gene accounts for under half of the shortfall where checked; the remainder is of unknown origin. That table gives V, J and clone size, and the DNA gave D and trimming. The sample includes millions of clones, with 90% to 95% observed a single time. The ten most abundant clones make up 0.1% to 0.15% of the sample.

What the authors observed across the whole study: Naive subsets generally had larger estimated clonotype richness than memory subsets. Clonotypes shared by all four sorted-subset donors showed higher generation probabilities than non-shared clonotypes. Pairwise subsampling led to the expectation that sequencing depth would affect the degree of clonotype sharing among donors. Rarefaction of sorted-subset datasets indicated incomplete sequencing despite the large sequencing depth. Sampling was restricted to blood, and TCR repertoires in tissue are likely to differ from TCR repertoires in blood. The genetic and exposure-history diversity represented was limited by the small number of donors. About 5% of naive CD4, around 4% of naive CD8, approximately 2% of memory CD4, and 0.35% to 0.5% of memory CD8 clonotypes were shared across several donors.

Concerning this clone: Its antigen target is currently unknown. No clone much larger than this one lies a single base away; base qualities are absent.

The CDR3 numbers 15 residues from cysteine through phenylalanine. The kept DNA is CDR3 alone, 45 bases in frame from the first base. Via the germline V gene, CDR1 is SGHRS and CDR2 YFSETQ. Between the V and J ends, shortened by 4 bases and 0 bases respectively, the junction contains 11 bases. The donors were healthy, HIV-negative adults who had no recently reported acute infections or vaccinations. Every donor was a Caucasian adult residing in Nashville, Tennessee, USA. CD4+ T cells were enriched by magnetic negative selection, after which naive cells were positively selected on CD45RA and the negative fraction was taken as the memory subset. After blood collection by leukapheresis, PBMCs were isolated using Ficoll-Histopaque density gradient centrifugation and then cryopreserved in the vapor phase of liquid nitrogen. Purity and quantity of every magnetically sorted T cell population were checked by analytical flow cytometry. Genomic DNA was isolated from each sorted fraction and quantified by UV absorbance on a Nanodrop 2000c.

The sequence was obtained from a man between 18 and 29 years old in good health. The chain joins TRBV5-1 to TRBJ1-3; the D gene identity is not certain. The source material was naive CD4+ T cells sorted from blood. The cell subset or site label, as the study defines it: CD45RA+ positively selected. The DNA reads as follows: TGCGCCAGCAGCGGGAATTCACTCTCTGGAAACACCATATATTTT. Protein translation: CASSGNSLSGNTIYF.